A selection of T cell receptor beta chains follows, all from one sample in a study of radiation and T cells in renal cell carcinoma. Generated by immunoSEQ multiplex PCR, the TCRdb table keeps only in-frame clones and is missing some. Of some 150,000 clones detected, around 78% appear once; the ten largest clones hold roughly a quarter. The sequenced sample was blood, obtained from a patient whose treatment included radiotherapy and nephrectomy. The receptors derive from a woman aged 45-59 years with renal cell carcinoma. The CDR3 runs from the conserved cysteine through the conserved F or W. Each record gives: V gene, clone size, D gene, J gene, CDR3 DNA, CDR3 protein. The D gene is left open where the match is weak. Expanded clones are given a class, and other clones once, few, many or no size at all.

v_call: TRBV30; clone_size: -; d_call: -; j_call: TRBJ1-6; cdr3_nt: TGTGCCTGGAGTAATCCGCAGGAAAGCTCCTATAATTCACCCCTCCACTTT; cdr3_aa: CAWSNPQESSYNSPLHF
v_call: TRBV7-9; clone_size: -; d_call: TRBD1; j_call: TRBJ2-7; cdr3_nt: TGTGCCAGCACTATTACAGGGGGGAGAGCCTACGAGCAGTACTTC; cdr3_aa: CASTITGGRAYEQYF
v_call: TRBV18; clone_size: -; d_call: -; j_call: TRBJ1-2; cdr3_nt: TGTGCCAGCGTGGGGCAGGGCTATGGCTACACCTTC; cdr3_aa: CASVGQGYGYTF
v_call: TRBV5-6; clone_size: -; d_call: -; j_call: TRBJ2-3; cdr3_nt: TGTGCCAGCAGCTTGGGTCCCCTACCCACAGATACGCAGTATTTT; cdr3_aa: CASSLGPLPTDTQYF
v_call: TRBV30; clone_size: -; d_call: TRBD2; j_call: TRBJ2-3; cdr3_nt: TGTGCCTGGAGCCCCGGGGGGGCAGATACGCAGTATTTT; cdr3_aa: CAWSPGGADTQYF
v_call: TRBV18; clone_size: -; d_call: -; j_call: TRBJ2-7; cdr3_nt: TGTGCCAGCTCAGGATCACAGGGACCTTCCTACGAGCAGTACTTC; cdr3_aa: CASSGSQGPSYEQYF
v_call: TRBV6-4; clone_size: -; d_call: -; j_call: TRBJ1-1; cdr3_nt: TGTGCCAGCAGTGCCAACGCCAAGGGTAGCACTGAAGCTTTCTTT; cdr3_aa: CASSANAKGSTEAFF
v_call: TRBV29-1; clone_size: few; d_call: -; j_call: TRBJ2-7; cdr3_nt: TGCAGCGTTGGGGGGCCCTACGAGCAGTACTTC; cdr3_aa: CSVGGPYEQYF
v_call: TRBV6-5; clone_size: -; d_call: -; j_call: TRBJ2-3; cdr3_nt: TGTGCCAGCAGTTACTCGGGGAGCACAGATACGCAGTATTTT; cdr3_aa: CASSYSGSTDTQYF
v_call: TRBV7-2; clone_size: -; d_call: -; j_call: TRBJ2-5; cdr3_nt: TGTGCCAGCAGCTCGACAGATCTCAAGTACTTC; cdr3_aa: CASSSTDLKYF
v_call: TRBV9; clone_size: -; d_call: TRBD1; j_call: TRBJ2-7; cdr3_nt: TGTGCCAGCAGCACAAAAACCGGGACAGGGGGTCAAGAGCAGTACTTC; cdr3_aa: CASSTKTGTGGQEQYF
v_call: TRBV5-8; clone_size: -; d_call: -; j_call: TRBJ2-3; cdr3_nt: TGTGCCAGCAGCCATAGGGCGGTAAGCACAGATACGCAGTATTTT; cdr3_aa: CASSHRAVSTDTQYF
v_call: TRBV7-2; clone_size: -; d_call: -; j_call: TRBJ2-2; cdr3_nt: TGTGCCAGCAGCTCTCACCGGCCCGGGGCAGGGGGGACCGGGGAGCTGTTTTTT; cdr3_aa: CASSSHRPGAGGTGELFF
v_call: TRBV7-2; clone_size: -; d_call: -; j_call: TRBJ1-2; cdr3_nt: TGTGCCAGCAGCTTATCTCCGATTCGTGGCTACACCTTC; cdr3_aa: CASSLSPIRGYTF
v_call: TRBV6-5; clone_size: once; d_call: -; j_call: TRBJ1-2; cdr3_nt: TGTGCCAGCATTAACTTGCAGGTTTCGGAATCCGGCTACACCTTC; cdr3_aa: CASINLQVSESGYTF
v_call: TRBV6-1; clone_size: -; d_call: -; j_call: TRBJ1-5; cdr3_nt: TGTGCCAGCACAGGGTGGGAGAGTCAGCCCCAGCATTTT; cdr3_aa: CASTGWESQPQHF
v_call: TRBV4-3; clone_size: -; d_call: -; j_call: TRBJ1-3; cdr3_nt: TGCGCCAGCAGCCAAGAAGGGAATCTAATAGCTGGAAACACCATATATTTT; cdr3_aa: CASSQEGNLIAGNTIYF
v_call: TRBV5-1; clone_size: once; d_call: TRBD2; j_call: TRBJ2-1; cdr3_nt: TGCGCCAGCAGCTTGGCCGGCCTAGCGGGTTCCAATGAGCAGTTCTTC; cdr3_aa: CASSLAGLAGSNEQFF
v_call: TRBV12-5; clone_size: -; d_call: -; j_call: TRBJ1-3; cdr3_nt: TGTGCTAGTGGTTTCTATTTAGGCCGTAGAAACACCATATATTTT; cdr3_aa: CASGFYLGRRNTIYF
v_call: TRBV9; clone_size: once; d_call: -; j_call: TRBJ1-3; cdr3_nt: TGTGCCAGCAGCCCCCCAGGGGACAACTCTGGAAACACCATATATTTT; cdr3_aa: CASSPPGDNSGNTIYF
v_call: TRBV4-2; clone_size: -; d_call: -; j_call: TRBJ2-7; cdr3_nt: TGTGCCAGCAGCCAAGATAAGGATCCGGTTGCCGAGCAGTACTTC; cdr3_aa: CASSQDKDPVAEQYF
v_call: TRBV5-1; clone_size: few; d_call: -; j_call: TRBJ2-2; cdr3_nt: TGCGCCAGCAGGGGGGCCGGGGAGCTGTTTTTT; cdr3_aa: CASRGAGELFF
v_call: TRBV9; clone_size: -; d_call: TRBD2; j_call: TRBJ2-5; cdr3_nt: TGTGCCAGCAGCGTAGCCGGGGGGGCTGAAGAGACCCAGTACTTC; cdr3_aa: CASSVAGGAEETQYF
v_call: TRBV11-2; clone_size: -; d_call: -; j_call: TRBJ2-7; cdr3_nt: TGTGCCAGCACGGCCTCGGGCTCCTACGAGCAGTACTTC; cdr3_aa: CASTASGSYEQYF
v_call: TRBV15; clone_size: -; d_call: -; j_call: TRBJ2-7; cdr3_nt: TGTGCCACCAGCAGAGGAGGGACTGAGTACGAGCAGTACTTC; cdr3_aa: CATSRGGTEYEQYF
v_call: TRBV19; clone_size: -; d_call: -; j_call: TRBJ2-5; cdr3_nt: TGTGCCAGTAGTATAGGGACAGGGAGGGCGACCCAGTACTTC; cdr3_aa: CASSIGTGRATQYF
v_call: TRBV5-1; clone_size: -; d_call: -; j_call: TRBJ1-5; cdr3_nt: TGCGCCAGCAGCTTGGCTCCCGGGGAAAGCAATCAGCCCCAGCATTTT; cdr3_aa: CASSLAPGESNQPQHF
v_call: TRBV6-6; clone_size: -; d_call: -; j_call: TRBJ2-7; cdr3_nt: TGTGCCAGCAGTCGGCGTTCTGAGCAGTACTTC; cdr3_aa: CASSRRSEQYF
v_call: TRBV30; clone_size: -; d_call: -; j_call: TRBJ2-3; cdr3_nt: TGTGCCTGGAGCTGGGGAGATACGCAGTATTTT; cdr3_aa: CAWSWGDTQYF
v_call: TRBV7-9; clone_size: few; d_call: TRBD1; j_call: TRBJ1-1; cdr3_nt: TGTGCCAGCAGCTCACAGGGGGGAAGCACTGAAGCTTTCTTT; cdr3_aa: CASSSQGGSTEAFF
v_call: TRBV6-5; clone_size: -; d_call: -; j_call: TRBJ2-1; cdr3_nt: TGTGCCGGCAGTTACAAAGGGGTCCGAGAGCAGTTCTTC; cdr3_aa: CAGSYKGVREQFF
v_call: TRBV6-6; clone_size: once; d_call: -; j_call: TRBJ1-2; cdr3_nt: TGTGCCAGCACTAAGGGGGGTGGCTATGGCTACACCTTC; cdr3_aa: CASTKGGGYGYTF
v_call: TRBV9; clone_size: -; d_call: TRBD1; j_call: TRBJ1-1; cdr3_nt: TGTGCCAGCAGCGTAGGGGTTCCGGGACAGGGAACTGAAGCTTTCTTT; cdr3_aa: CASSVGVPGQGTEAFF
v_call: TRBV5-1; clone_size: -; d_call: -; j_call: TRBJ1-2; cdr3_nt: TGCGCCAGCAGCTTGCAAGGTAGTGCAGTTACTAACTATGGCTACACCTTC; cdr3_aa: CASSLQGSAVTNYGYTF
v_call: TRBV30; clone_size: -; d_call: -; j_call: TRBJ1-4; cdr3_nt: TGTGCCTGGACTCTCCGTGACATCACAACTAATGAAAAACTGTTTTTT; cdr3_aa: CAWTLRDITTNEKLFF
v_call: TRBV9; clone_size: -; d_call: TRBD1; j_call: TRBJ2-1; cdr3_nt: TGTGCCAGCAGCCCCGGGACAGGGTCGATCGGTGAGCAGTTCTTC; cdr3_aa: CASSPGTGSIGEQFF
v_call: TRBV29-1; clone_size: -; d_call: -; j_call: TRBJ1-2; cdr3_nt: TGCAGCGTTGCTGAGTCTAACTATGGCTACACCTTC; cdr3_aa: CSVAESNYGYTF
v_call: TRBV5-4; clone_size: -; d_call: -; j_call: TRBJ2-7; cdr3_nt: TGTGCCAGCAGCCCTGATAGTGTTGACGAGCAGTACTTC; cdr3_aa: CASSPDSVDEQYF
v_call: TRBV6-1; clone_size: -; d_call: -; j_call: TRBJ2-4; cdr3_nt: TGTGCCAGCAGTGAAGCGCAACCCAGGGCCGGGTACATTCAGTACTTC; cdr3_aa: CASSEAQPRAGYIQYF
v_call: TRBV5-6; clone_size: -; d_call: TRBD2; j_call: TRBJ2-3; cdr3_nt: TGTGCCAGCAGCCGACTAGCGGGAGGAGCCAGTTTCGATACGCAGTATTTT; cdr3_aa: CASSRLAGGASFDTQYF
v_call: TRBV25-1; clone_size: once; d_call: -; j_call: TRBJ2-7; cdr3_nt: TGTGCCAGCAGTGAATACCCGAATACCTACGAGCAGTACTTC; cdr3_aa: CASSEYPNTYEQYF
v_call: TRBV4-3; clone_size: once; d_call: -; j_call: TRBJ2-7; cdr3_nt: TGCGCCAGCAGCCCTGGACTGGGACAACTAATCTACGAGCAGTACTTC; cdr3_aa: CASSPGLGQLIYEQYF
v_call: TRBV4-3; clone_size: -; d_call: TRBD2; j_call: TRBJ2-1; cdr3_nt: TGCGCCAGCAGCCAACCCGGACTAGCGAGGCAGTTCTTC; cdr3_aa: CASSQPGLARQFF
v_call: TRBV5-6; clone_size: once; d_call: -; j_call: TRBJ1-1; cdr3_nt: TGTGCCAGCAGCCCTTACGGGGGGCGGGGCGCTGAAGCTTTCTTT; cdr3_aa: CASSPYGGRGAEAFF